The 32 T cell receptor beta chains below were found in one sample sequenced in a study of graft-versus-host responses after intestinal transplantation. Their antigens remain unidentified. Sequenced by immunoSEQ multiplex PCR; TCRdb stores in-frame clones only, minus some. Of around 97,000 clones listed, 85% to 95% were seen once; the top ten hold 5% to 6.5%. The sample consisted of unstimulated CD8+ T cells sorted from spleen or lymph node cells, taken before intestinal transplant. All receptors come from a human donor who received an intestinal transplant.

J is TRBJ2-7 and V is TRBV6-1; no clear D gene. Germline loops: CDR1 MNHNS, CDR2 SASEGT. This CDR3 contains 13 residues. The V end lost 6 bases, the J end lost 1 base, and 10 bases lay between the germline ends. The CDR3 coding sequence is TGTGCCAGCAGATCCGACGGGTCCTACGAGCAGTACTTC. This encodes CASRSDGSYEQYF.

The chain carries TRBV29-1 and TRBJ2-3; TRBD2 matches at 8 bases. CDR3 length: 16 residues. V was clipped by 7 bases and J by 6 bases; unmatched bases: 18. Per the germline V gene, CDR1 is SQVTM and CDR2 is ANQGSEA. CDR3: CSASGTGRALGDTQYF. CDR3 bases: TGCAGCGCCTCGGGGACCGGGAGGGCCTTGGGGGATACGCAGTATTTT.

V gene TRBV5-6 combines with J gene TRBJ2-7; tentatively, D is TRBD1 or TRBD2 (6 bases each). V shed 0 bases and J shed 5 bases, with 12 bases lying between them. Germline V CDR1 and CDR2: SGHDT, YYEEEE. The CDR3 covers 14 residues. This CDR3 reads CASSLGLGGNEQYF. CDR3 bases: TGTGCCAGCAGCTTGGGACTAGGGGGAAACGAGCAGTACTTC. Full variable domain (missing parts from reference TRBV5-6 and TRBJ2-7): DAGVTQSPTHLIKTRGQQVTLRCSPKSGHDTVSWYQQALGQGPQFIFQYYEEEERQRGNFPDRFSGHQFPNYSSELNVNALLLGDSALYLCASSLGLGGNEQYFGPGTRLTVT.

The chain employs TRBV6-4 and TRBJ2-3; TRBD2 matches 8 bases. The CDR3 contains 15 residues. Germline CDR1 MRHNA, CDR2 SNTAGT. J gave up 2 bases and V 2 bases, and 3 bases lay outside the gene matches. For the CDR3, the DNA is TGTGCCAGCAGTGACGGGCGGGGGGCCACAGATACGCAGTATTTT. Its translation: CASSDGRGATDTQYF.

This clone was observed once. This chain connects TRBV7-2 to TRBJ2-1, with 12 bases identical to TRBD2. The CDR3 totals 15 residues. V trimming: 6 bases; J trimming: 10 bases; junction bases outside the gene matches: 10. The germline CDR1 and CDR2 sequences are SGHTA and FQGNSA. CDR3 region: CASRPLAGGPSEQFF. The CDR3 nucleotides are TGTGCCAGCAGACCGCTAGCGGGAGGGCCGTCAGAGCAGTTCTTC.

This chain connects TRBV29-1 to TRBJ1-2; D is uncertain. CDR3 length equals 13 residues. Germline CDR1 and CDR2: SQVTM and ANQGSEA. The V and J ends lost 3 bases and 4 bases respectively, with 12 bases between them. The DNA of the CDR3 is TGCAGCGTTGACTTGGCGCTGAGCTATGGCTACACCTTC. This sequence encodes CSVDLALSYGYTF.

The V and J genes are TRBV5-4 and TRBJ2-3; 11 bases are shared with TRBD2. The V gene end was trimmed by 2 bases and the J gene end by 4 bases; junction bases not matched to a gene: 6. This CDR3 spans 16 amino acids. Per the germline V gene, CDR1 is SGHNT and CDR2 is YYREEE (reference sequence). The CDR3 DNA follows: TGTGCCAGCAGCTTCGTAGCGGGAGGGCGGGCAGATACGCAGTATTTT. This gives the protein CASSFVAGGRADTQYF. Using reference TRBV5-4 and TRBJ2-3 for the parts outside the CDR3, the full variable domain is ETGVTQSPTHLIKTRGQQVTLRCSSQSGHNTVSWYQQALGQGPQFIFQYYREEENGRGNFPPRFSGLQFPNYSSELNVNALELDDSALYLCASSFVAGGRADTQYFGPGTRLTVL.

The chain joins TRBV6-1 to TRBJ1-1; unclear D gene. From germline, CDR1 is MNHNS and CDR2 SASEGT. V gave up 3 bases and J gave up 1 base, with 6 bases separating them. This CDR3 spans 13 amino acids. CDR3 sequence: CASSERENTEAFF. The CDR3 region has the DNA TGTGCCAGCAGTGAGAGGGAGAACACTGAAGCTTTCTTT.

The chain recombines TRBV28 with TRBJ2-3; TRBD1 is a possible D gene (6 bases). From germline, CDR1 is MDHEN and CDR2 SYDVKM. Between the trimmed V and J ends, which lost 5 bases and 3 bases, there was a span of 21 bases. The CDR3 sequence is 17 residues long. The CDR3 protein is CASSLDPRTDGTDTQYF. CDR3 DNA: TGTGCCAGCAGTCTGGACCCAAGGACAGATGGGACAGATACGCAGTATTTT.

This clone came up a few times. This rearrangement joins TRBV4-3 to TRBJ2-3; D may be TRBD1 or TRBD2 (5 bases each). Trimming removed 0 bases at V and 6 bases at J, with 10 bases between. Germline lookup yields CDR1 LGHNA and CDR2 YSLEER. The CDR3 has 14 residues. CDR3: CASSQDEGWDTQYF. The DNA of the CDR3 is TGCGCCAGCAGCCAAGACGAGGGGTGGGATACGCAGTATTTT.

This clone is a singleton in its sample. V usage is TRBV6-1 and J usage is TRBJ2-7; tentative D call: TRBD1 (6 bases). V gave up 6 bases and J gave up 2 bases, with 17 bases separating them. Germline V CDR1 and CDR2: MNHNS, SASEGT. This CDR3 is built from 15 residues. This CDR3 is CASRETGSPTYEQYF. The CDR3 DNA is TGTGCCAGCAGGGAAACAGGGAGTCCGACCTACGAGCAGTACTTC.

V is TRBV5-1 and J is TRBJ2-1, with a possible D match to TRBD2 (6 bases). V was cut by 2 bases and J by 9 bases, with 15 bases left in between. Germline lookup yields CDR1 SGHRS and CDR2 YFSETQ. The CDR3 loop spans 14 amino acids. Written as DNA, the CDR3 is TGCGCCAGCAGCTTTGGACTAACATCCAGTGAGCAGTTCTTC. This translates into CASSFGLTSSEQFF.

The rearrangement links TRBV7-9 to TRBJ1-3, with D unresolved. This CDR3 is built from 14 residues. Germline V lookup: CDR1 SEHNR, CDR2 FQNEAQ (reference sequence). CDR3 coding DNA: TGTGCGACGAGAGGGCAGAAAGAGGACGACACCATATATTTT. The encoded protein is CATRGQKEDDTIYF.

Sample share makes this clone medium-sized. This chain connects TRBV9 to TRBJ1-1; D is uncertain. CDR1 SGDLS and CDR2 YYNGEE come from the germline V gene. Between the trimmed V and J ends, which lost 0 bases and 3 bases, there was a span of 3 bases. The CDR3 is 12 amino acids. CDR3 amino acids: CASSVGDTEAFF. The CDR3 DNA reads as TGTGCCAGCAGCGTAGGGGACACTGAAGCTTTCTTT.

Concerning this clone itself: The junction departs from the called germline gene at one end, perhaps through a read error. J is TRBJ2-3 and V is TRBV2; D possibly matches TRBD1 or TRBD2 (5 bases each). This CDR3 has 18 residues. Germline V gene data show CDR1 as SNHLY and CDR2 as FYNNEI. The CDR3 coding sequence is TGTGCCAGCAGTGAAGGTTCGTGGGACGAGGGATTCACAGGTACGCAGTATTTT. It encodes CASSEGSWDEGFTGTQYF.

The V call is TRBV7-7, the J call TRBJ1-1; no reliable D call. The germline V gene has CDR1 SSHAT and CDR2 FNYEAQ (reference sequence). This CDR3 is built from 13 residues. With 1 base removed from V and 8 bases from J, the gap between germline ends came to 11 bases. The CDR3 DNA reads TGTGCCAGCAGCTTAGATGGTACGACGGAAGCTTTCTTT. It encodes CASSLDGTTEAFF. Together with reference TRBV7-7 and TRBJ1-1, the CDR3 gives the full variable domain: GAGVSQSPRYKVTKRGQDVTLRCDPISSHATLYWYQQALGQGPEFLTYFNYEAQPDKSGLPSDRFSAERPEGSISTLTIQRTEQRDSAMYRCASSLDGTTEAFFGQGTRLTVV.

The CDR3 bases are TGTGCCAGCAGCAGACTAGCGGGAGCTGGAGATACGCAGTATTTT. It encodes CASSRLAGAGDTQYF. V gene TRBV7-9 combines with J gene TRBJ2-3, with 12 bases aligning to TRBD2. Trimming cost V 5 bases and J 5 bases; bases outside gene matches: 5. This CDR3 is built from 15 residues. Germline lookup yields CDR1 SEHNR and CDR2 FQNEAQ (reference sequence).

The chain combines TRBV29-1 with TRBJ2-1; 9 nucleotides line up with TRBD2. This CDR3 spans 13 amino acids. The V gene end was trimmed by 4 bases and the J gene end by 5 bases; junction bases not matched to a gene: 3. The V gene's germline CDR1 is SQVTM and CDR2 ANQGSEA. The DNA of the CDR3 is TGCAGCGTTGGACTAGCGGAAGACAATGAGCAGTTCTTC. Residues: CSVGLAEDNEQFF.

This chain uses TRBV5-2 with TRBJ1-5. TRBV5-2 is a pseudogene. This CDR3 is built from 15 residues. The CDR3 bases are TGTGCCAGCAGCTCCCGGGGGGGTAGTGATCAGCCCCAGCATTTT. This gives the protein CASSSRGGSDQPQHF.

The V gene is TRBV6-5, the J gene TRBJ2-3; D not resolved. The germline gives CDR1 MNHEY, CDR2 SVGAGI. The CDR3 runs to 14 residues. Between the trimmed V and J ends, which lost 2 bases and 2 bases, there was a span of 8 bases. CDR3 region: CASSYDGYTDTQYF. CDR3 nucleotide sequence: TGTGCCAGCAGTTACGACGGATACACAGATACGCAGTATTTT.

The CDR3 region has the DNA TGTGCCAGCAGCAGATCACTAGCGGAGCCATTTACCACCGGGGAGCTGTTTTTT. It is translated as CASSRSLAEPFTTGELFF. The chain couples TRBV13 to TRBJ2-2; TRBD2 matches at 8 bases. CDR1 and CDR2 from the germline V gene are PRHDT and FYEKMQ (reference sequence). The J segment lost 4 bases and the V segment lost 5 bases, leaving 15 bases of the junction unmatched. The CDR3 runs 18 residues.

This chain's CDR3 is CSVGGSYEQYF. The DNA for the CDR3 is TGCAGCGTAGGGGGCTCCTACGAGCAGTACTTC. This chain links TRBV29-1 with TRBJ2-7, with D possibly matching TRBD1 (6 bases). Germline CDR1 is SQVTM and CDR2 is ANQGSEA. The CDR3 totals 11 residues. V was pared by 6 bases and J by 0 bases, with 6 bases between.

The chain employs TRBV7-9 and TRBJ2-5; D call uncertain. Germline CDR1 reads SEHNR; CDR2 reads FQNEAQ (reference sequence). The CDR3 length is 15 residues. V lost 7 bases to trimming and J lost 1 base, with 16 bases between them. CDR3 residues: CASTRSLALQETQYF. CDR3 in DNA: TGTGCCAGCACTCGGTCCTTGGCCCTCCAAGAGACCCAGTACTTC. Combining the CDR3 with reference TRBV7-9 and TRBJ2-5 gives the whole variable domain DTGVSQNPRHKITKRGQNVTFRCDPISEHNRLYWYRQTLGQGPEFLTYFQNEAQLEKSRLLSDRFSAERPKGSFSTLEIQRTEQGDSAMYLCASTRSLALQETQYFGPGTRLLVL.

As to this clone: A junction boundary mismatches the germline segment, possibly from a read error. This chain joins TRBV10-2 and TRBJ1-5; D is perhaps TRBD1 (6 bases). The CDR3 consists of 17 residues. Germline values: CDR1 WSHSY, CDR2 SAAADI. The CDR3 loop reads CASGEGDGGYSNQPQHF. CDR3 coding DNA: TGCGCCAGCGGTGAGGGGGATGGAGGGTATAGCAATCAGCCCCAGCATTTT.

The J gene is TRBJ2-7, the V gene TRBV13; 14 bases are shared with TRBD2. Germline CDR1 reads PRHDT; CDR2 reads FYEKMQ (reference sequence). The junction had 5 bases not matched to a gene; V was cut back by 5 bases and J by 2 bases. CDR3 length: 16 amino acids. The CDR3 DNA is TGTGCCAGCAGCCCCAGACTAGCGGGAGGGACCTACGAGCAGTACTTC. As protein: CASSPRLAGGTYEQYF.

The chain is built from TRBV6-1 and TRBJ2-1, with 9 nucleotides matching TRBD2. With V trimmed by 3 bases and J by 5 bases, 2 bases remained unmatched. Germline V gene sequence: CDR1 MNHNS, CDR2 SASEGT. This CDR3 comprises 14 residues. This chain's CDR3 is CASSDSGGNNEQFF. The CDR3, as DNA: TGTGCCAGCAGTGATAGCGGGGGTAACAATGAGCAGTTCTTC.

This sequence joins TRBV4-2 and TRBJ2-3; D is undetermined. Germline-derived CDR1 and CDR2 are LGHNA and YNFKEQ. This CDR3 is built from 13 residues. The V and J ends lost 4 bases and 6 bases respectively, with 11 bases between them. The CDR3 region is CASSRVWADTQYF. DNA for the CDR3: TGTGCCAGCAGCCGAGTATGGGCCGATACGCAGTATTTT.

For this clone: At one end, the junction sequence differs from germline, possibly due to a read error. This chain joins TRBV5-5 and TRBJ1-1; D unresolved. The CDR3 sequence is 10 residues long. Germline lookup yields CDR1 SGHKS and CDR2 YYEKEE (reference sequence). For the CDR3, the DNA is TGTGCCACCGGGAACCCTGAAGCTTTCTTT. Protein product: CATGNPEAFF.

This chain's CDR3 is CASHSGSLYEQYF. CDR3 nucleotide sequence: TGTGCCAGTCATTCGGGCAGTCTCTACGAGCAGTACTTC. The gene calls are TRBV5-5 and TRBJ2-7; D remains ambiguous. The CDR3 is 13 residues long. Looked up from germline, CDR1 is SGHKS and CDR2 is YYEKEE (reference sequence). The ends were cut back, 8 bases at V and 3 bases at J, with 15 bases in the middle.

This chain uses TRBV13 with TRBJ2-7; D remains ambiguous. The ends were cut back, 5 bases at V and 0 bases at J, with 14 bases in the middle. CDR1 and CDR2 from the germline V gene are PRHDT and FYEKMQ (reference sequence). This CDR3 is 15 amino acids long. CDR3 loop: CASSITDPVSYEQYF. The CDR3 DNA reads TGTGCCAGCAGCATAACGGACCCAGTCTCCTACGAGCAGTACTTC.

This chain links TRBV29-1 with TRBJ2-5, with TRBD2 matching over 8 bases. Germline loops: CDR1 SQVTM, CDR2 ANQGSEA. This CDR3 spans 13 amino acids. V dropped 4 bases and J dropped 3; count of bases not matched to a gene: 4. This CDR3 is CSVGGLGEETQYF. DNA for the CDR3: TGCAGCGTTGGGGGACTAGGGGAAGAGACCCAGTACTTC.

CDR3 DNA: TGTGCCAGCCACGGGGCGGGTTCCTACGAGCAGTACTTC. It is translated as CASHGAGSYEQYF. The V gene is TRBV28, the J gene TRBJ2-7; D might be TRBD1 or TRBD2, each matching 5 bases. V was clipped by 8 bases and J by 1 base, with 12 bases between them. The CDR3 extends over 13 amino acids. Germline CDR1 is MDHEN and CDR2 is SYDVKM.